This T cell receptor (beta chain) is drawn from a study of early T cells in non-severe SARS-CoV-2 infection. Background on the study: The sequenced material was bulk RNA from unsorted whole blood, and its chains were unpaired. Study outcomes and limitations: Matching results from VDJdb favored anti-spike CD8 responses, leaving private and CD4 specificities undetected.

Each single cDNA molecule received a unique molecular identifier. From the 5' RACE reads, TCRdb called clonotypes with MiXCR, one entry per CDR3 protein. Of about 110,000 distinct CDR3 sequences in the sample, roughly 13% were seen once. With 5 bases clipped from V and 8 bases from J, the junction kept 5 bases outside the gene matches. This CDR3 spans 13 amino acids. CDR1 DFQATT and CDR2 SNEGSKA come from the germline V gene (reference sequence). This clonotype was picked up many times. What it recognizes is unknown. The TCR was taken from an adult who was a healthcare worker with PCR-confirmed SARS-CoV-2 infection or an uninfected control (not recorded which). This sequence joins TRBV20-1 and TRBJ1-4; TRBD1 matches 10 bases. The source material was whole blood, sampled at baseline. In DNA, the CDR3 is TGCAGTGCTCCTGGGACAGGGGACGAAAAACTGTTTTTT. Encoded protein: CSAPGTGDEKLFF.